Shown below are 14 T cell receptor beta chains from a single sample sequenced in a study of glioma-infiltrating T cells. Amplification of TCR alpha and beta CDR3 regions from RNA used iRepertoire nested multiplex PCR. TCRdb processed the multiplex PCR reads anew with MiXCR; each CDR3 protein has one entry. The sample shows 3,000 or so distinct CDR3 sequences, about 18% of them seen only once. What was sequenced was glioma tissue, nonneoplastic brain tissue, or PBMCs (not recorded which). These receptors originate from a human donor with low-grade glioma or glioblastoma, undergoing nonglioma brain surgery, or in good health (not recorded which).

The sample holds many counts of this clonotype. CDR3 sequence (DNA): TGTGCCAGCAGCTACCGGGCTAGCGGGGGTCTGAACACCGGGGAGCTGTTTTTT. Protein: CASSYRASGGLNTGELFF. V usage is TRBV7-3 and J usage is TRBJ2-2; 10 bases fit TRBD2. V shed 4 bases, J shed 1 base, and the junction held 9 bases outside the gene matches. In germline, CDR1 is SGHTA, CDR2 FQGTGA. This CDR3 is built from 18 residues.

Of note for this clonotype: This could be a read error, since a much larger clone is one nucleotide away. This sequence joins TRBV19 and TRBJ1-3; the D is unclear. The CDR3 has 17 residues. Germline V gene lookup returns CDR1 LNHDA and CDR2 SQIVND (reference sequence). The DNA for the CDR3 is TGTGCCAGTAGTATCATCCCTCGGCATCTCTCTGGAGACACCATATATTTT. Translation gives CASSIIPRHLSGDTIYF.

CDR3 bases: TGTGCCAGCAGCACCAGCGGTTCTGAAGCTTTCTTT. Amino acids: CASSTSGSEAFF. The chain carries TRBV27 and TRBJ1-1, with no clear D. Germline CDR1 is MNHEY and CDR2 is SMNVEV (reference sequence). The CDR3 spans 12 residues. Trimming stripped 6 bases from V and 6 bases from J, with 11 bases between.

At least ten counts were recorded for this clonotype. This chain uses TRBV19 with TRBJ1-2; 9 bases align to TRBD1. With 4 bases clipped from V and 1 base from J, the junction kept 13 bases outside the gene matches. Germline CDR1 LNHDA, CDR2 SQIVND (reference sequence). The CDR3 covers 18 residues. The CDR3 DNA reads as TGTGCCAGTAGTACGGATACCCTCGACAGGGGGTATAACTATGGCTACACCTTC. Protein product: CASSTDTLDRGYNYGYTF.

This clonotype has ten or more counts. This chain joins TRBV12-3 or TRBV12-4 and TRBJ2-2; TRBD1 matches 7 bases. V gave up 4 bases and J gave up 7 bases; unmatched junction bases: 15. The CDR3 runs 17 residues. The CDR3 loop reads CASSYNPLQGKLGELFF. The CDR3 nucleotides read TGTGCCAGCAGTTACAACCCACTACAGGGGAAGCTCGGGGAGCTGTTTTTT.

This clonotype ranks as medium-sized. The chain carries TRBV6-2 or TRBV6-3 and TRBJ1-2; no reliable D call. Germline CDR1 MNHEY, CDR2 SVGEGT. The V and J ends lost 1 base and 3 bases respectively, with 15 bases between them. The CDR3 has 16 residues. CDR3: CASSYYGPRNYYGYTF. CDR3 nucleotides: TGTGCCAGCAGTTACTATGGTCCTAGGAATTACTATGGCTACACCTTC.

A word on this clonotype: This likely comes from a read error, as the CDR3 has no conserved phenylalanine or tryptophan at its end. The DNA is left out, because the CDR3 cannot be placed on it with certainty; the CDR3 is given as TCRdb lists it. The chain combines TRBV20-1 with TRBJ1-1; TRBD1, the table's D call, was not compared with the DNA. The CDR3 has 14 residues if both end residues are counted. From germline, CDR1 is DFQATT and CDR2 SNEGSKA (reference sequence). CDR3 loop: CSAPRDRGGTEGFL.

In its sample, this clonotype is medium-sized. The chain carries TRBV20-1 and TRBJ2-6, with D possibly TRBD1 on 6 matching bases. Germline-derived CDR1 and CDR2 are DFQATT and SNEGSKA (reference sequence). The CDR3 contains 15 residues. The ends were cut back, 6 bases at V and 0 bases at J, with 12 bases in the middle. DNA for the CDR3: TGCAGTGCCCCTGGACAGTTCTCTGGGGCCAACGTCCTGACTTTC. The encoded protein is CSAPGQFSGANVLTF.

As regards this clonotype: The junction departs from the called germline gene at one end, perhaps through a read error. The chain uses TRBV27 and TRBJ1-2; a weak D match, TRBD1 (6 bases). The germline V gene encodes CDR1 MNHEY and CDR2 SMNVEV (reference sequence). This CDR3 comprises 15 residues. CDR3 coding DNA: TGTGCCAGCAGTCCCTGGGACATGGAGACGGATGGTTACACCTTC. Translating gives CASSPWDMETDGYTF.

This clonotype was recorded many times. This rearrangement joins TRBV19 to TRBJ1-5, with no clear D. Germline V gives CDR1 LNHDA, CDR2 SQIVND (reference sequence). Trimming removed 4 bases at V and 0 bases at J, with 4 bases between. The CDR3 contains 13 residues. CDR3 nucleotide sequence: TGTGCCAGTAGTAAACCTAGCAATCAGCCCCAGCATTTT. It yields the protein CASSKPSNQPQHF.

This clonotype was recorded at least ten times. J is TRBJ2-7 and V is TRBV10-3; D might be TRBD1 (6 bases). Trimming took 1 base from V and 3 from J, leaving 10 bases between them. This CDR3 spans 14 amino acids. CDR1 is ENHRY, CDR2 SYGVKD, per germline. CDR3 amino acids: CAISEFRGGYEQYV. The DNA for the CDR3 is TGTGCCATCAGTGAGTTCAGGGGCGGCTACGAGCAGTACGTC.

The table lists this clonotype with many counts. The chain carries TRBV24-1 and TRBJ2-1; D is undetermined. Trimming removed 6 bases at V and 0 bases at J, with 14 bases between. CDR3 size: 16 residues. The V gene's germline CDR1 is KGHDR and CDR2 SFDVKD. The CDR3 DNA is TGTGCCACCAGTCCCCGGCTCTCCGTCTCCTACAATGAGCAGTTCTTC. Amino acids: CATSPRLSVSYNEQFF.

By its share, this clonotype is medium-sized. Written as DNA, the CDR3 is TGTGCCAGCAGCACAGGACCGAACACTGAAGCTTTCTTT. Protein: CASSTGPNTEAFF. The chain joins TRBV7-3 to TRBJ1-1, with D maybe TRBD1 (5 bases). Trimming removed 5 bases from V and 1 base from J, with 8 bases in between. The CDR3 has 13 amino acids. Germline V gene sequence: CDR1 SGHTA, CDR2 FQGTGA.

This clonotype was counted a single time. Being one base from a much bigger clone, this may be a read error. V is TRBV10-3 and J is TRBJ2-1, with a weak D call TRBD1 (6 bases). Germline loops: CDR1 ENHRY, CDR2 SYGVKD. The CDR3 has 15 residues. The CDR3 protein is CAVSGSAGAYNEQFF. Here the CDR3 DNA reads TGTGCCGTCAGTGGGTCGGCAGGGGCCTACAATGAGCAGTTCTTC.